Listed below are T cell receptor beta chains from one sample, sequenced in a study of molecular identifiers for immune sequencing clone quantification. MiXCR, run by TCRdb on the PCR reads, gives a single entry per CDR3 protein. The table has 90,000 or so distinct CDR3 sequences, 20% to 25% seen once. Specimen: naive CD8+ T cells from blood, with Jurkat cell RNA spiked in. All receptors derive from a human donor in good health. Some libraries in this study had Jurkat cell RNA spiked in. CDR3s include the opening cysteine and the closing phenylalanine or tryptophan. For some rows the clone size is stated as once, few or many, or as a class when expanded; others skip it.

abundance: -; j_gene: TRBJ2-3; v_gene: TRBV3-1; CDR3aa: CASSHTGLGNTATQYF
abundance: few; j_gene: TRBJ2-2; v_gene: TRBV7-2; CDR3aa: CASSPLLGKVGELFF
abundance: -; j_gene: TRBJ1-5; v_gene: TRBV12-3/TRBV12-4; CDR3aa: CASSSLDSGDNQPQHF
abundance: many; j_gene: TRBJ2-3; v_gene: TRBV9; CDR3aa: CASSRAGTADTQYF
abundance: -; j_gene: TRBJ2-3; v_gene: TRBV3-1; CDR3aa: CASSTRVGQSTDTQYF
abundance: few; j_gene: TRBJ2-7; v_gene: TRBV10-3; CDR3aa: CAISDPDRVFYEQYF
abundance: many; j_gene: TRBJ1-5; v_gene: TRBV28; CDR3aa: CASSLALRGLDQPQHF
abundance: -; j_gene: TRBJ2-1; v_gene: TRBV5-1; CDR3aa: CASSLYSGREQFF
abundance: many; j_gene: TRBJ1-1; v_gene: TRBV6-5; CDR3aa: CASSYTGDTEAFF
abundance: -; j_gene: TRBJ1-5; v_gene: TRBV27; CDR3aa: CASSRGVVQPQHF
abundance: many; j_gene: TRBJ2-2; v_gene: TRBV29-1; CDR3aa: CSVLNTGELFF
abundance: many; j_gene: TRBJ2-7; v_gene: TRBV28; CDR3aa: CASSVSPVDLGGYEQYF
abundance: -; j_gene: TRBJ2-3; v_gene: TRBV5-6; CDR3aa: CASSSNGLYTDTQYF
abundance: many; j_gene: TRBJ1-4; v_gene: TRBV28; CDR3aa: CASSPRWAAGVKEKLFF
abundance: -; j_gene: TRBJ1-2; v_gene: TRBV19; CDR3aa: CASSNGWDGGYTF
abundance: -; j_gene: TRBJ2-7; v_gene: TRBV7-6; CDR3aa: CASSLGRSPSPHKETYEQYF
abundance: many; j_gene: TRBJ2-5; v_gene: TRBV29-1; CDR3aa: CSVEDMTSGGQETQYF
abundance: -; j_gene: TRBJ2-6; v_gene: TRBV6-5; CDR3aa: CASSSGSGANVLTF
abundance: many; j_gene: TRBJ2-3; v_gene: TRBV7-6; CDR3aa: CASSLDSWGATDTQYF
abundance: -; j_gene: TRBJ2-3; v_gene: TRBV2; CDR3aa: CAMRAGGSTDTQYF
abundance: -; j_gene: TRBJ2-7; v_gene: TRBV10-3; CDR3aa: CATGTGVEQYF
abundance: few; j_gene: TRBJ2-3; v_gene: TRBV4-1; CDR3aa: CASSILAGTDTQYF
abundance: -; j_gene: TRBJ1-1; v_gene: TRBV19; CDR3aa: CASGGYRTEAFF
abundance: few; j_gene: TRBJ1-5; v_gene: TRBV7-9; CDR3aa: CASSPGFSNQPQHF
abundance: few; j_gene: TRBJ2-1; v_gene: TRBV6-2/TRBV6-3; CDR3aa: CASSSHGGNNEQFF
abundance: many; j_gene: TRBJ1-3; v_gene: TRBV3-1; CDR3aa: CASSLSTSGNTIYF
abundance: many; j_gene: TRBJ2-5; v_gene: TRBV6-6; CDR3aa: CASSRLGTSGQETQYF
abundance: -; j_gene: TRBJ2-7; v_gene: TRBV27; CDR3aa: CASSNERYEQYF
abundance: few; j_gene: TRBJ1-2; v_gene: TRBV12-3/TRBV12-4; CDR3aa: CASSFSPHGYTF
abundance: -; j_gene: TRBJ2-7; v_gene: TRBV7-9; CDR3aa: CASSSTTNQREFDEQYF
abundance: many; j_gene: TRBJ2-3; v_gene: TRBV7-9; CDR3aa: CASSFQLGGGHGDTQYF
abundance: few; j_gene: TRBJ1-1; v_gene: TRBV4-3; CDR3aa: CASSQDRALNTEAFF
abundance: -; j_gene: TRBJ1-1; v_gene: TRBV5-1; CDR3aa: CASSSESGCNTEAFF
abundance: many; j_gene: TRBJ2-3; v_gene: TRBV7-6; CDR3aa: CASSSTGATSTDTQYF
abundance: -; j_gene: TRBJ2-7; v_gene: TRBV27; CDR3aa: CASSLTGFGEQYF
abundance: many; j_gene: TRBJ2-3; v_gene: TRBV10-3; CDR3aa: CAISRPSGTDTQYF
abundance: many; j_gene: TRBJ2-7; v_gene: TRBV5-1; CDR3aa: CASSLVGAEYEQYF
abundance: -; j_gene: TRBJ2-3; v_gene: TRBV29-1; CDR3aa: CSVGGGPARGSDPPYF
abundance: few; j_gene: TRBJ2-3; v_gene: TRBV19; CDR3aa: CASSMLAGATDTQYF
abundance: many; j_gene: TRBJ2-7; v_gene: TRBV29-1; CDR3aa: CSVAGGAYEQYF
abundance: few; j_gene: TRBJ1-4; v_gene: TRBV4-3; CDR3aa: CASSQSGYTNEKLFF
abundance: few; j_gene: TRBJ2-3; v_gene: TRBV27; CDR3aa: CASSQQTSTDTQYF
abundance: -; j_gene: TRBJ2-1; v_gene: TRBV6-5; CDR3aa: CASSYSGGGFLNEQFF
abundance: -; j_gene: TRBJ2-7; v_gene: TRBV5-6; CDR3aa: CASSFQRGDGEQYF
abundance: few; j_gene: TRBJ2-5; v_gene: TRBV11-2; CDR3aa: CASSLDVVGGQPQETQYF
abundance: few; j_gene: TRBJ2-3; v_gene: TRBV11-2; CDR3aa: CASSPSGLASTDTQYF
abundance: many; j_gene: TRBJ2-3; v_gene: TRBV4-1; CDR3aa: CASSQDPSTSGGTDTQYF
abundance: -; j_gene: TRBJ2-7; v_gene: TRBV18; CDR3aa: CASSPESGTADEQYF
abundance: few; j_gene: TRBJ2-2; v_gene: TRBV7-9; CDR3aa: CASSFGENTGELFF
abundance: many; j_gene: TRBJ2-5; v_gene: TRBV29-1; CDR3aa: CSALAGRDETQYF
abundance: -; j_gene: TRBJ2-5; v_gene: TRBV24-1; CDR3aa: CATSDFGHLESQETQYF
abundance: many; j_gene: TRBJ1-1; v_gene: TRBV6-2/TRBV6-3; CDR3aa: CASSYWGKSNTEAFF
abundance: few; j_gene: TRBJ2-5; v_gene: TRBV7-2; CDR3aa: CASSSPGQVDETQYF
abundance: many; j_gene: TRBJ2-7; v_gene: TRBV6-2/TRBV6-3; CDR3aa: CASSLGQGNNEQYF
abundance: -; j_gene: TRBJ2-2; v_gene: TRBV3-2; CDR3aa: CASSHSGLAGELFF
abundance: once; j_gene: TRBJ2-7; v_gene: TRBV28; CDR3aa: CASSLFDESCEQYF
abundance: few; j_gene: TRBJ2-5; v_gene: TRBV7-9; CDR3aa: CASSRLAGGSGTQYF
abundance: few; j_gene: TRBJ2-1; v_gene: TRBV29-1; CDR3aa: CSGTSNNEQFF